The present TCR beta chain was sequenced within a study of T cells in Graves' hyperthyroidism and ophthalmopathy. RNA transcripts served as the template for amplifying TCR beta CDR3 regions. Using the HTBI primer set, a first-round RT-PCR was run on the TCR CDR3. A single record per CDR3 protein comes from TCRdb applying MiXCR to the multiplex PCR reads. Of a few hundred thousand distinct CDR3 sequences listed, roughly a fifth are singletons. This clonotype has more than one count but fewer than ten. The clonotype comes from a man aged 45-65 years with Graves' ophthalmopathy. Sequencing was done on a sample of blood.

The CDR3 DNA reads TGTGCCAGCAGCGCGACCGGGACAGACACCGGGGAGCTGTTTTTT. Translation gives CASSATGTDTGELFF. J is TRBJ2-2 and V is TRBV9; 7 positions match TRBD1. This CDR3 region has 15 residues. V trimming: 3 bases; J trimming: 3 bases; junction bases outside the gene matches: 5. CDR1 is SGDLS and CDR2 is YYNGEE in the germline V gene.